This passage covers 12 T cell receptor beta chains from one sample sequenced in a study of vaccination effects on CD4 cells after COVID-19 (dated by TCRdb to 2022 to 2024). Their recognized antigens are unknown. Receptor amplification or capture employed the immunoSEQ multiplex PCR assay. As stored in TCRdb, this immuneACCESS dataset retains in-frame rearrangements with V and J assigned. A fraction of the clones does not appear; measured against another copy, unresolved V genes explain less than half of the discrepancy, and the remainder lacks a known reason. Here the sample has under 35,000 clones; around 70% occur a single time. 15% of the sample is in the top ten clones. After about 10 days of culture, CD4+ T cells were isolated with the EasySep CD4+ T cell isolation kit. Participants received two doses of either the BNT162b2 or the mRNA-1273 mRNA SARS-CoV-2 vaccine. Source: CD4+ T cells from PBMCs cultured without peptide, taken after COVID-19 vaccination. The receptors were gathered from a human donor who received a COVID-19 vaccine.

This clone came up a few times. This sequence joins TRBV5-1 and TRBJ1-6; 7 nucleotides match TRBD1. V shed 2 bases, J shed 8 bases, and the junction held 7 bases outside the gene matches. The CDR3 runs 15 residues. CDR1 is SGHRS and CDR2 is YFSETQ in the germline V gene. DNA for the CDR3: TGCGCCAGCAGCTTCTGGCAGGGGGGTGATTCACCCCTCCACTTT. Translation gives CASSFWQGGDSPLHF.

The CDR3 loop is CASSVGGGSSGELFF. CDR3 nucleotides: TGTGCCAGCAGCGTCGGTGGCGGGAGTAGCGGGGAGCTGTTTTTT. The chain is built from TRBV9 and TRBJ2-2; 7 bases match TRBD2. The length of the CDR3 is 15 residues. The V segment lost 2 bases and the J segment 7 bases; nucleotides outside the gene matches: 8. Germline V CDR1 and CDR2: SGDLS, YYNGEE.

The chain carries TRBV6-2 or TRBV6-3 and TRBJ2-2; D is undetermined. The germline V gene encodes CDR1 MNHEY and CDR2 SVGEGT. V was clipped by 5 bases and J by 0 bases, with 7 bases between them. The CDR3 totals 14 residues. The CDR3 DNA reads TGTGCCAGCAGTGTCCTTTCGAACACCGGGGAGCTGTTTTTT. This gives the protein CASSVLSNTGELFF.

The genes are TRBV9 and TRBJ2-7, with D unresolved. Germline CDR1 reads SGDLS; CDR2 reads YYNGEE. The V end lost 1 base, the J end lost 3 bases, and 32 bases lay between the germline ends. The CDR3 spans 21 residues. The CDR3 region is CASSVWPRPSVAEKEVYEQYF. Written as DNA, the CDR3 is TGTGCCAGCAGCGTATGGCCCCGCCCGAGCGTAGCAGAAAAAGAGGTCTACGAGCAGTACTTC.

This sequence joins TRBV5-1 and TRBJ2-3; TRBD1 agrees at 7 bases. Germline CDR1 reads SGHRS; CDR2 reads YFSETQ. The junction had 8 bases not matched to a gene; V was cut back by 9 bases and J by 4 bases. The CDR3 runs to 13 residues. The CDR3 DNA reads TGCGCCACTTCGACAGGGCTGTCAGATACGCAGTATTTT. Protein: CATSTGLSDTQYF.

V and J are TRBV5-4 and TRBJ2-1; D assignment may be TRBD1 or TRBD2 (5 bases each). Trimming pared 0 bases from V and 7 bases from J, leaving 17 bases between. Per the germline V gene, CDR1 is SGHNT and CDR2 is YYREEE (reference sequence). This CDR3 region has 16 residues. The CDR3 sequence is CASSLGKTGTLNEQFF. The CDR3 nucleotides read TGTGCCAGCAGCTTGGGGAAAACCGGGACGCTGAATGAGCAGTTCTTC.

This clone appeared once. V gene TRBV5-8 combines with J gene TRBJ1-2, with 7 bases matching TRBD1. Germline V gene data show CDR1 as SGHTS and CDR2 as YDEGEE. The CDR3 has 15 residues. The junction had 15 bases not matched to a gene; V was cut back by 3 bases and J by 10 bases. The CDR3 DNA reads TGTGCCAGCAGCTCGGGACAGCCCCTGATTTTTGTCTACACCTTC. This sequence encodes CASSSGQPLIFVYTF.

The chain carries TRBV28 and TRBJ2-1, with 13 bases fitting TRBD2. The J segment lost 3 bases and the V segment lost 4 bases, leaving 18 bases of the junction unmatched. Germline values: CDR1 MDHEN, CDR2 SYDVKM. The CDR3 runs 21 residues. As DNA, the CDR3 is TGTGCCAGCAGTTCACTAGCGGGAGGGCCAGGAGGTAAGCAAGTCTACAATGAGCAGTTCTTC. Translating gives CASSSLAGGPGGKQVYNEQFF.

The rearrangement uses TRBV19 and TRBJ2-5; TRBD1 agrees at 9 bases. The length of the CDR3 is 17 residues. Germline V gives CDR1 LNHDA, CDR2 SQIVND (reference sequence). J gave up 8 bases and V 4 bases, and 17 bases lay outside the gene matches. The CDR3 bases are TGTGCCAGTAGTACCAACCCTCCGGGACAGGGAGGGAGCACCCAGTACTTC. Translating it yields CASSTNPPGQGGSTQYF.

This CDR3 reads CASYRAEDTEAFF. The DNA for the CDR3 is TGTGCCAGTTACAGGGCCGAGGACACTGAAGCTTTCTTT. This chain joins TRBV2 and TRBJ1-1; tentatively, D is TRBD1 (6 bases). The CDR3 totals 13 residues. Germline CDR1 SNHLY, CDR2 FYNNEI. V was cut by 9 bases and J by 3 bases, with 14 bases left in between.

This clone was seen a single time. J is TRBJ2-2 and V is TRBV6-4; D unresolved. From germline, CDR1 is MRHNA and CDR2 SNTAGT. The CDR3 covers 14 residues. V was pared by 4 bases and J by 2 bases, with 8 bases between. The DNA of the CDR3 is TGTGCCAGCAGTGTCTCCATAAACACCGGGGAGCTGTTTTTT. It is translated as CASSVSINTGELFF.

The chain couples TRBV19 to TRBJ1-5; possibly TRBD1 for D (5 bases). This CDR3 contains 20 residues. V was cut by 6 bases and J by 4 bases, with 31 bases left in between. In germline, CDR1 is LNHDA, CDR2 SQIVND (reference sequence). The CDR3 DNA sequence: TGTGCCAGTAGATTTCAAAACACCAGAGGACCCCTACGGACAAATCAGCCCCAGCATTTT. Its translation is CASRFQNTRGPLRTNQPQHF.